This record looks at one T cell receptor beta chain sequence and its context. This clone was found a few times. The antigen it recognizes is unknown. No quality values exist for individual bases; no much larger clone is one base distant. Libraries came from the immunoSEQ multiplex PCR assay. RNA was extracted from all samples and reverse transcribed into cDNA as template for TCR sequencing. SuperScript III was used for first-strand cDNA synthesis, primed with a 2:1 mix of oligo-dT and random hexamers. A synthetic immune receptor repertoire was used to assess amplification bias, and residual bias was removed computationally. Per the authors' processing: Raw reads were preprocessed to remove errors, and CDR3 was defined by IMGT conventions from the conserved cysteine to phenylalanine. To get clonality, Shannon entropy was normalized by log2 of the number of productive unique TCRs and the result was subtracted from 1. Whether scalp clones were CD4 or CD8 was inferred by matching scalp TCRbeta sequences against CD4 and CD8 repertoires sorted from blood. This immuneACCESS table, as held by TCRdb, lists in-frame sequences with V and J called but not all clones. Of the missing ones, under half trace to an unresolved V gene in checked studies; the others have no known cause. V and J calls and clone size are those listed in that table; D and trimming were worked out from the DNA. The sample table records approximately 200,000 clones; around 60% of these occur just once. Of the sample, about 3.5% falls within the top ten clones.

This sample was taken from a study of CD8+ T cells in alopecia areata listed by TCRdb under 2018. Notes on the research overall: The treated patients, all with moderate-to-severe alopecia areata, were enrolled in an open-label pilot trial of oral tofacitinib given at 5 to 10 mg twice daily. Patients stayed on tofacitinib for 6 to 18 months and then had 6 months of follow-up off drug so that delayed response and recurrence could be assessed. For the treated patients, the SALT score, which quantifies what percentage of scalp surface area is affected, served as the measure of disease severity. The study used high-throughput TCRbeta sequencing to examine T cell clonal expansion in alopecia areata, in both the C3H/HeJ mouse model and human patients. Scalp tissue and sorted CD4+ and CD8+ peripheral blood T cells from patchy and totalis/universalis alopecia areata patients and from healthy controls were covered by human TCRbeta sequencing. Biopsies were taken from tofacitinib-treated patients at baseline and again at 4 and 24 weeks into treatment, and several of those patients also had a later scalp biopsy. Scalp clonality was compared across normal scalp (n=4), patchy alopecia areata scalp (n=8), and alopecia totalis/universalis scalp (n=8). RNA was obtained with the PAXgene miRNA kit for fixed scalp, the miRNeasy kit for PBMCs, and the RNeasy kit for mouse skin. Amplification of TCRbeta CDR3 regions was done by immunoSEQ multiplex PCR using 35 Vbeta forward primers and 13 Jbeta reverse primers.

Sample time point, as interpreted from the label and publication: more than three weeks on oral tofacitinib. Taken with the paper, the label for treatment or condition translates to: oral pan-JAK inhibitor, 5-10 mg twice daily. From alopecia areata patients, peripheral blood was collected along with lesional scalp punch biopsies. PBMCs were isolated by density centrifugation and stained for CD3, CD4 and CD8, and CD4+ and CD8+ T cells were sorted on a FACSAria. The V and J ends are trimmed by 3 bases and 1 base, leaving 1 base between them. The CDR3 measures 12 amino acids from cysteine to phenylalanine. Left in the record is the CDR3 DNA by itself, 36 bases read in frame from the first base. CDR1 and CDR2, per the germline V gene (reference sequence), are SEHNR and FQNEAQ. Study-wide findings and limitations: Because the treated cohort was small and had only one nonresponder, larger studies are needed to examine links between baseline CD8+ expansion and response. TCR sequences shared between patients were less clear than in mice, possibly partly because of HLA diversity in the patient population. During tofacitinib treatment, many expanded lesional clones remained in scalp and blood, and this persistence may partly explain relapse after treatment is stopped. Compared with normal scalp, lesional scalp, particularly in alopecia totalis/universalis, had higher clonality and more expanded CD8+ clones, which suggests antigenic drive. Unlike mouse skin, which is dominated by gammadelta T cells, normal human skin has resident alphabeta T cells that are also sequenced, and this complicates analysis of the scalp TCR repertoire. Tofacitinib significantly decreased scalp clonality and the number of expanded CD8+ clones among the top 100 scalp clones.

The sequence links TRBV7-9 to TRBJ1-3; too little of a D gene remains to name it. This clonotype was obtained from a human donor with alopecia areata. The material sequenced was CD4+ T cells sorted from blood, taken at week 4, from a patient treated with tofacitinib. The nucleotide sequence is TGTGCCAGCAGCTTTTCTGGAAACACCATATATTTT. This yields the protein CASSFSGNTIYF.